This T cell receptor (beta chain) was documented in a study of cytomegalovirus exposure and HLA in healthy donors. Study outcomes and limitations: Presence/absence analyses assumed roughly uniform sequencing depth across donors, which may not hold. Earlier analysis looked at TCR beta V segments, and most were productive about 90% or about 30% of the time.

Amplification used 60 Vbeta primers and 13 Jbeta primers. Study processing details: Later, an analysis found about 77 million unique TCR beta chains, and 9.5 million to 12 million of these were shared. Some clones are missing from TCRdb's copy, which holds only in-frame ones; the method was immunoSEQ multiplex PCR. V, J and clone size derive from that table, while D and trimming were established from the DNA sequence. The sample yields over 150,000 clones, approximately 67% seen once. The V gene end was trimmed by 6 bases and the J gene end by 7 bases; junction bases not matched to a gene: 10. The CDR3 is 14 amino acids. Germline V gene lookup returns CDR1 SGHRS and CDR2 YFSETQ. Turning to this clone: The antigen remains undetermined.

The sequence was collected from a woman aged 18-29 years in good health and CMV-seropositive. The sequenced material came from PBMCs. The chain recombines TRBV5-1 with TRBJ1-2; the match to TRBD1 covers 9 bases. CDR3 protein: CASTPGQGVSGYTF. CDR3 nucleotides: TGCGCCAGCACCCCGGGACAGGGAGTCAGTGGCTACACCTTC.